Following are 27 T cell receptor beta chains from one sample sequenced in a study of T cell clonality in common variable immunodeficiency. The method was immunoSEQ multiplex PCR; TCRdb's version includes in-frame clones alone and lacks a portion of them. This sample includes under 35,000 clones with no singletons; its ten biggest clones take up 3.8%. Source material: peripheral blood mononuclear cells. These receptors all stem from a person aged 18 to 70 in good health.

Many counts were recorded for this clone. The read finishes 3 residues shy of the CDR3 end, and the germline J gene is used to complete it. The chain carries TRBV20-1 and TRBJ2-3; the D gene is possibly TRBD2 (5 bases). V dropped 6 bases and J dropped 0 bases, with 16 bases sitting between them. CDR3 size: 15 residues. Germline CDR1 reads DFQATT; CDR2 reads SNEGSKA (reference sequence). CDR3 bases read: TGCAGTGCCAGCGGTCGGGTCAGGAGCACAGATACG. This translates into CSASGRVRSTDT. In full, the CDR3 reads CSASGRVRSTDTQYF.

In its sample, this clone was seen many times. The read terminates 3 residues ahead of where the CDR3 ends, so the germline J gene completes it. The rearrangement links TRBV6-1 to TRBJ1-5; 7 nucleotides agree with TRBD1. Per the germline V gene, CDR1 is MNHNS and CDR2 is SASEGT. CDR3 length: 14 residues. Trimming at V came to 4 bases and at J to 9 bases, leaving 9 bases not matched to a gene. The CDR3 DNA, read in part, is TGTGCCAGCAGTGTGGACAGGTCCTTAAGGCCC. It yields the protein CASSVDRSLRP. The full CDR3 sequence reads CASSVDRSLRPQHF.

This clone was counted at least ten times. The read ends 3 residues shy of where the CDR3 ends; the end is completed using the germline J gene. The chain combines TRBV20-1 with TRBJ2-3; TRBD1 matches 7 bases. The junction had 25 bases not matched to a gene; V was cut back by 6 bases and J by 4 bases. Germline V CDR1 and CDR2: DFQATT, SNEGSKA (reference sequence). This CDR3 is built from 19 residues. CDR3 sequence: CSAPLQGSGVSKAADTQYF. Partial CDR3 DNA: TGCAGTGCACCTTTACAGGGGAGTGGGGTATCTAAGGCAGCAGATACG.

At least ten counts were recorded for this clone. The missing CDR3 end, 3 residues past where the read stops, is filled in from the germline J gene. The chain couples TRBV18 to TRBJ2-3, with a weak D call TRBD1 (5 bases). Germline assignment: CDR1 KGHSH and CDR2 LQKENI. The CDR3 runs to 16 residues. The V and J ends lost 3 bases and 4 bases respectively, with 17 bases between them. The CDR3 sequence is CASSPRGSGKADTQYF. The CDR3 DNA, read in part, is TGTGCCAGCTCACCCCGAGGCTCAGGGAAGGCAGATACG.

This clone was counted ten times or more. The DNA ends 3 residues before the CDR3 does, and the rest of the CDR3 is filled in from the germline J gene. The rearrangement links TRBV20-1 to TRBJ2-3; D ambiguous. In germline, CDR1 is DFQATT, CDR2 SNEGSKA (reference sequence). The CDR3 totals 18 residues. Trimming removed 2 bases at V and 5 bases at J, with 26 bases between. CDR3 amino acids: CSARQDIGAHHGIDTQYF. The DNA read from the CDR3 is TGCAGTGCTAGACAAGATATCGGAGCGCACCACGGCATAGATACG.

This clone was counted ten times or more. The observed sequence ends 3 residues before the CDR3 terminus, with the missing tail filled in from the germline J gene. The chain links TRBV4-1 to TRBJ2-7; TRBD2 aligns across 10 bases. Germline values: CDR1 MGHRA, CDR2 YSYEKL. The trim removed 3 bases at V and 5 bases at J, leaving 13 bases unmatched. The CDR3 is 17 residues long. CDR3 DNA (partial): TGCGCCAGCAGCCACGCCAAAGCGGGGGGGTTGGTCCACGAG. Translated: CASSHAKAGGLVHE. The entire CDR3 reads CASSHAKAGGLVHEQYF.

In its sample, this clone was seen many times. The read ends 3 residues before the CDR3 terminus; that terminus is restored from the germline J gene. The V and J genes are TRBV10-1 and TRBJ2-4, with 9 bases that match TRBD1. CDR1 is WNHNN and CDR2 is SYGVQD in the germline V gene (reference sequence). This CDR3 comprises 16 residues. The DNA read from the CDR3 is TGCGCCAGTCCAAAGGGCTGGGACAGGGTCCAAGAGACT. It yields the protein CASPKGWDRVQET. The full CDR3 reads CASPKGWDRVQETQYF.

This clone was seen ten or more times. CDR3 DNA, as far as it was read: TGCAGTGCTAGAGAGGGGGCAGGCCACTCCTACGAG. It encodes CSAREGAGHSYE. The full CDR3 is CSAREGAGHSYEQYF. The chain joins TRBV20-1 to TRBJ2-7; possible D gene TRBD1, 6 bases. The CDR3 end is not reached by the read, which stops 3 residues before it; the germline J gene fills it in. CDR1 and CDR2 from the germline V gene are DFQATT and SNEGSKA (reference sequence). The CDR3 runs to 15 residues. V lost 0 bases to trimming and J lost 0 bases, with 12 bases between them.

This clone has a count of ten or more. Read data end 3 residues before the CDR3 end; the end is taken from the germline J gene. The rearrangement uses TRBV2 and TRBJ2-4, with 9 bases lining up with TRBD1. CDR3 length: 14 residues. Losses at the gene ends were 7 bases for V and 1 base for J; bases not matched to a gene: 2. Germline CDR1 is SNHLY and CDR2 is FYNNEI. The covered CDR3 bases are TGTGCCAGCAAGACAGGGGGTGCCAAAAACATT. Translation: CASKTGGAKNI. The complete CDR3 reads CASKTGGAKNIQYF.

Ten or more counts support this clone. The CDR3 end is not reached by the read, which stops 3 residues before it; the germline J gene fills it in. The rearrangement links TRBV5-4 to TRBJ2-2; D gene unclear. The V gene lost 5 bases and the J gene lost 7 bases, with 18 bases spanning the gap. Germline CDR1 and CDR2: SGHNT and YYREEE (reference sequence). The CDR3 runs to 15 residues. CDR3 protein: CASSYVGPPVGELFF. CDR3 DNA, as far as it was read: TGTGCCAGCAGTTACGTAGGGCCCCCCGTCGGGGAG.

This clone has ten or more counts. The CDR3 is cut off 3 residues early in the read; its end comes from the germline J gene. The chain is built from TRBV7-9 and TRBJ2-1; TRBD2 matches at 12 bases. Trimming removed 4 bases from V and 8 bases from J; junction bases left unmatched: 6. The germline CDR1 and CDR2 sequences are SEHNR and FQNEAQ (reference sequence). There are 15 residues in the CDR3. The CDR3 spells CASSSASGGAYEQFF. The sequenced CDR3 bases are TGTGCCAGCAGCTCGGCTAGCGGGGGGGCTTATGAG.

This clone was seen ten or more times. Read data end 3 residues before the CDR3 end; the end is taken from the germline J gene. This chain connects TRBV2 to TRBJ2-7; D call uncertain. V lost 1 base and J 2 bases, leaving 15 bases between the germline ends. CDR3 length equals 16 residues. Germline V lookup: CDR1 SNHLY, CDR2 FYNNEI. The CDR3 sequence: CASSEDWLEMPYEQYF. The CDR3 bases that were read are TGTGCCAGCAGTGAAGATTGGCTAGAGATGCCCTACGAG.

On this clone itself: The read stops 3 residues short of the end of the CDR3; the missing end is completed from the germline J gene. The genes are TRBV2 and TRBJ1-2; D is unresolved. The CDR3 spans 13 residues. CDR1 SNHLY and CDR2 FYNNEI come from the germline V gene. This CDR3 is CASSELASYDYTF. The sequenced CDR3 bases are TGTGCCAGCAGTGAACTAGCGAGCTACGAC.

This clone came up many times. The CDR3 extends 3 residues past the end of the read, so its final part is completed from the germline J gene. The chain joins TRBV19 to TRBJ2-2; 7 positions match TRBD1. The CDR3 length is 13 residues. The V segment lost 8 bases and the J segment 4 bases; nucleotides outside the gene matches: 4. Germline V gene data show CDR1 as LNHDA and CDR2 as SQIVND (reference sequence). This CDR3 reads CASSRGRTGELFF. The CDR3 bases that were read are TGTGCCAGTTCGAGGGGGCGCACCGGGGAG. The complete variable domain, with remaining parts taken from reference TRBV19 and TRBJ2-2, reads DGGITQSPKYLFRKEGQNVTLSCEQNLNHDAMYWYRQDPGQGLRLIYYSQIVNDFQKGDIAEGYSVSREKKESFPLTVTSAQKNPTAFYLCASSRGRTGELFFGEGSRLTVL.

This clone was picked up many times. The CDR3 end falls 3 residues outside the read, so it is completed with the germline J gene. V and J are TRBV5-1 and TRBJ1-1; 8 bases map to TRBD1. The V gene end was trimmed by 4 bases and the J gene end by 2 bases; junction bases not matched to a gene: 7. Germline CDR1 is SGHRS and CDR2 is YFSETQ. The length of the CDR3 is 15 residues. Partial CDR3 DNA: TGCGCCAGCAGCGACCAGGGACAGGTAAACACTGAA. Encoded protein: CASSDQGQVNTE. The full-length CDR3 reads as CASSDQGQVNTEAFF. The full variable domain, its missing parts supplied by reference TRBV5-1 and TRBJ1-1, is KAGVTQTPRYLIKTRGQQVTLSCSPISGHRSVSWYQQTPGQGLQFLFEYFSETQRNKGNFPGRFSGRQFSNSRSEMNVSTLELGDSALYLCASSDQGQVNTEAFFGQGTRLTVV.

This clone was recorded at least ten times. The read comes to an end 3 residues before the CDR3 does, leaving the germline J gene to fill in the end. The genes are TRBV2 and TRBJ1-4, with 9 positions matching TRBD1. V lost 8 bases to trimming and J lost 8 bases; unmatched junction nucleotides: 3. Germline V CDR1 and CDR2: SNHLY, FYNNEI. The CDR3 has 12 amino acids. The DNA read from the CDR3 is TGTGCCAGCCGGGACAGGGACGAAAAA. This translates into CASRDRDEK. The whole CDR3 sequence reads CASRDRDEKLFF.

This clone was seen ten or more times. The read finishes 3 residues shy of the CDR3 end, and the germline J gene is used to complete it. V and J are TRBV12-3 or TRBV12-4 and TRBJ2-3; D is possibly TRBD2 (6 bases). Trimming left V 5 bases short and J 4 bases short, with 13 bases between. This CDR3 contains 14 residues. The CDR3 loop is CASSPGLSADTQYF. The sequenced part of the CDR3 DNA is TGTGCCAGCAGTCCCGGACTATCCGCAGATACG.

This clone was counted at least ten times. The part of the CDR3 DNA that was read is TGTGCCAGTAGTATAGAGGGGCAGGGTTCCTACGAG. Its protein product is CASSIEGQGSYE. The complete CDR3 protein is CASSIEGQGSYEQYF. V and J are TRBV19 and TRBJ2-7; maybe TRBD1 (5 bases). Coverage ceases 3 residues before the CDR3 finishes, and the germline J gene fills in the end. V was pared by 0 bases and J by 1 base, with 10 bases between. Germline loops: CDR1 LNHDA, CDR2 SQIVND (reference sequence). The CDR3 is 15 residues long.

The table lists this clone with many counts. The read gets to within 3 residues of the CDR3 end, and the germline J gene fills in the rest. The J gene is TRBJ2-5, the V gene TRBV5-1; D uncertain. CDR1 SGHRS and CDR2 YFSETQ come from the germline V gene. V was pared by 5 bases and J by 1 base, with 9 bases between. The CDR3 consists of 13 residues. The part of the CDR3 DNA that was read is TGCGCCAGCAGAACTCTTCCCCAAGAGACC. This translates into CASRTLPQET. The complete CDR3 reads CASRTLPQETQYF. The full variable domain, with the rest looked up from reference TRBV5-1 and TRBJ2-5, is KAGVTQTPRYLIKTRGQQVTLSCSPISGHRSVSWYQQTPGQGLQFLFEYFSETQRNKGNFPGRFSGRQFSNSRSEMNVSTLELGDSALYLCASRTLPQETQYFGPGTRLLVL.

This clone was found many times. Read coverage stops 3 residues before the CDR3 terminus; the germline J gene supplies the remainder. This rearrangement joins TRBV2 to TRBJ2-1, with D possibly being TRBD2 (6 bases). Germline CDR1 is SNHLY and CDR2 is FYNNEI. The CDR3 runs 16 residues. The germline V and J ends were trimmed by 7 bases and 6 bases, with 22 bases remaining between them. The CDR3 loop reads CASKKWAGAEGNEQFF. CDR3 bases read: TGTGCCAGCAAAAAGTGGGCGGGCGCGGAGGGCAATGAG.

Only a few counts were recorded for this clone. The read terminates 3 residues before the CDR3 end, so the remaining end is supplied by the germline J gene. This chain connects TRBV18 to TRBJ1-2; D is uncertain. Germline V lookup: CDR1 KGHSH, CDR2 LQKENI. This CDR3 spans 12 amino acids. CDR3 sequence: CASSPSTDTYTF. The covered CDR3 bases are TGTGCCAGCTCACCAAGCACAGATACC.

This clone was observed at least ten times. The sequence runs out 3 residues before the end of the CDR3; the remainder is reconstructed from the germline J gene. V and J are TRBV2 and TRBJ1-1; TRBD1 aligns across 8 bases. The CDR3 covers 13 residues. CDR1 and CDR2 (germline): SNHLY, FYNNEI. The CDR3 reads CASRVDRDGRAFF. Incomplete CDR3 DNA: TGTGCCAGCAGAGTGGACAGGGATGGTAGA.

This clone appeared many times. The read terminates 3 residues before the CDR3 end, so the remaining end is supplied by the germline J gene. The rearrangement uses TRBV5-1 and TRBJ2-3; 9 nucleotides agree with TRBD2. The germline V gene encodes CDR1 SGHRS and CDR2 YFSETQ. The CDR3 contains 14 residues. Trimming cost V 4 bases and J 5 bases; bases outside gene matches: 5. The part of the CDR3 DNA that was read is TGCGCCAGCAGCCCTAGCGGGGTGGGAGATACG. It yields the protein CASSPSGVGDT. The full CDR3 is CASSPSGVGDTQYF. Drawing the rest from reference TRBV5-1 and TRBJ2-3, the complete variable domain is KAGVTQTPRYLIKTRGQQVTLSCSPISGHRSVSWYQQTPGQGLQFLFEYFSETQRNKGNFPGRFSGRQFSNSRSEMNVSTLELGDSALYLCASSPSGVGDTQYFGPGTRLTVL.

This clone was observed at least ten times. The read terminates 3 residues ahead of where the CDR3 ends, so the germline J gene completes it. The chain links TRBV4-1 to TRBJ1-3, with 9 bases lining up with TRBD1. V shed 3 bases, J shed 3 bases, and the junction held 6 bases outside the gene matches. The germline CDR1 and CDR2 sequences are MGHRA and YSYEKL. CDR3 length equals 16 residues. CDR3: CASSQDDRGFGNTIYF. The sequenced part of the CDR3 DNA is TGCGCCAGCAGCCAGGATGACAGGGGGTTTGGAAACACC.

This clone was counted many times. CDR3 DNA (partial): TGTGCCAGTAGGAAGCGTGCGGGAGATACG. It translates to CASRKRAGDT. The whole CDR3 sequence reads CASRKRAGDTQYF. This chain connects TRBV19 to TRBJ2-3; tentatively, D is TRBD2 (5 bases). The CDR3 end lies 3 residues beyond the end of the read and is filled in from the germline J gene. The CDR3 runs 13 residues. The V and J ends lost 6 bases and 5 bases respectively, with 12 bases between them. Germline CDR1 and CDR2: LNHDA and SQIVND (reference sequence).

This clone appeared many times. The CDR3 end falls 3 residues outside the read, so it is completed with the germline J gene. V and J are TRBV5-1 and TRBJ2-2; perhaps TRBD1 as D (6 bases). CDR3 length: 14 residues. V lost 6 bases, J lost 6 bases, and 15 bases lay in between. In germline, CDR1 is SGHRS, CDR2 YFSETQ. The CDR3: CASTTGQAAGELFF. Incomplete CDR3 DNA: TGCGCCAGCACTACAGGGCAGGCCGCCGGGGAG.

This clone was seen many times. CDR3 in amino acids: CASSTGRTEAFF. The part of the CDR3 DNA that was read is TGTGCCAGCAGTACAGGGAGGACTGAA. The chain has TRBV2 and TRBJ1-1; D might be TRBD1 (6 bases). The CDR3 is cut off 3 residues early in the read; its end comes from the germline J gene. This CDR3 spans 12 amino acids. Trimming removed 5 bases from V and 5 bases from J, with 9 bases in between. CDR1 and CDR2 from the germline V gene are SNHLY and FYNNEI. Looking up the rest from reference TRBV2 and TRBJ1-1 gives the full variable domain: EPEVTQTPSHQVTQMGQEVILRCVPISNHLYFYWYRQILGQKVEFLVSFYNNEISEKSEIFDDQFSVERPDGSNFTLKIRSTKLEDSAMYFCASSTGRTEAFFGQGTRLTVV.